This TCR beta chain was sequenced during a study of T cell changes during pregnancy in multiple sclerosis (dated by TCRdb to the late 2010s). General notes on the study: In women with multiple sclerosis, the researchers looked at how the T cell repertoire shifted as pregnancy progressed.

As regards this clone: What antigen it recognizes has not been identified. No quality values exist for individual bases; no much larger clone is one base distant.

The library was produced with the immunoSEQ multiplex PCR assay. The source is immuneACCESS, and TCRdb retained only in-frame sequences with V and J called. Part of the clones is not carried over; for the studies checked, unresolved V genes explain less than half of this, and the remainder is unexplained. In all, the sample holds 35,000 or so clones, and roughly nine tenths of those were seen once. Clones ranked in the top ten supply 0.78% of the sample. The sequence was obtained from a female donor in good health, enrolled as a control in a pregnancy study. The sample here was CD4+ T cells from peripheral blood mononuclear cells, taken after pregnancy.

The DNA reads as follows: TGTGCCAGCAGCTTAGTACCGGCGGGGGGGATAAATGAGCAGTTCTTC. Its coded protein is CASSLVPAGGINEQFF. The rearranged segments are TRBV7-6 and TRBJ2-1; 9 middle bases align to TRBD2. Clipping removes 1 base from V and 7 bases from J, with 8 as the unmatched junction base count. CDR1 SGHVS and CDR2 FNYEAQ are derived from the germline V gene. Inclusive of the bounding cysteine and phenylalanine, the CDR3 is 16 residues long. Just CDR3 DNA is preserved here, 48 bases in frame from base 1.